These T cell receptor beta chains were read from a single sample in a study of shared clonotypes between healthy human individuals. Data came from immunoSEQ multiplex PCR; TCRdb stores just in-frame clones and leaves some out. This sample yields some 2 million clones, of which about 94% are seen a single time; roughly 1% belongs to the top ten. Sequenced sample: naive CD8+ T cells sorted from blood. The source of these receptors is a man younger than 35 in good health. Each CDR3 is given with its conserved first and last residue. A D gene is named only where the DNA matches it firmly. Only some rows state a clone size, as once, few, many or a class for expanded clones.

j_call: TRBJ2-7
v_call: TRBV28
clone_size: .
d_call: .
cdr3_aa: CASSLRGDYEQYF
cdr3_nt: TGTGCCAGCAGTTTAAGGGGTGACTACGAGCAGTACTTC

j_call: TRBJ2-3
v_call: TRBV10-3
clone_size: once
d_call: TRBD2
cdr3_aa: CASYSGGAADTQYF
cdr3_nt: TGTGCCAGTTATAGCGGGGGCGCGGCAGATACGCAGTATTTT

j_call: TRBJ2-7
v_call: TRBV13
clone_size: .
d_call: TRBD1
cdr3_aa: CASSLGMGQGAYEQYF
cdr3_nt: TGTGCCAGCAGCTTAGGTATGGGACAGGGGGCCTACGAGCAGTACTTC

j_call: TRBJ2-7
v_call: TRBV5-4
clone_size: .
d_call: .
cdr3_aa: CASSVRDTYEQYF
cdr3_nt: TGTGCCAGCAGCGTCCGGGACACCTACGAGCAGTACTTC

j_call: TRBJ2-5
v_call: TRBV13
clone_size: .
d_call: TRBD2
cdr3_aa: CASSSRLAGDKRGETQYF
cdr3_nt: TGTGCCAGCAGCTCCCGACTAGCGGGAGATAAACGGGGAGAGACCCAGTACTTC

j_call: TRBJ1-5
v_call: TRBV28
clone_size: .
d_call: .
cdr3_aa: CASTKMVARDTKQHF
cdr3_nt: TGTGCCAGCACTAAGATGGTAGCTCGGGACACCAAACAGCATTTT

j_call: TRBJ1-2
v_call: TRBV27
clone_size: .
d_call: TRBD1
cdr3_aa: CASSPWTGDGYTF
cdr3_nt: TGTGCCAGCAGTCCCTGGACAGGTGATGGCTACACCTTC

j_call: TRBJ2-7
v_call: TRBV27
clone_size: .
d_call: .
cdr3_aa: CASSHDLPFEQYF
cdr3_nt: TGTGCCAGCAGTCACGATCTGCCGTTTGAGCAGTACTTC

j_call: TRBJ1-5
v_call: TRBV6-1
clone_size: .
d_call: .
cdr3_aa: CASSEVWGNQPQHF
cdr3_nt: TGTGCCAGCAGTGAAGTCTGGGGCAATCAGCCCCAGCATTTT

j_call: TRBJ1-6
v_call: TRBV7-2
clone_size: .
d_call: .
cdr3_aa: CASSPMAGIYNSPLHF
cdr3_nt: TGTGCCAGCAGCCCCATGGCGGGGATCTATAATTCACCCCTCCACTTT

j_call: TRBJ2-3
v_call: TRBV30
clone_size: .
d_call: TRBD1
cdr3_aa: CAWRKGQGADTQYF
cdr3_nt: TGTGCCTGGAGGAAGGGACAGGGAGCAGATACGCAGTATTTT

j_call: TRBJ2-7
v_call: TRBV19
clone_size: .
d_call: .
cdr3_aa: CASSVATAYEQYF
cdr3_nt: TGTGCCAGTAGTGTAGCGACCGCCTACGAGCAGTACTTC

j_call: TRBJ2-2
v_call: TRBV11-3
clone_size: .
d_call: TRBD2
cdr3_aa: CASSALAGGTGELFF
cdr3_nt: TGTGCCAGCAGCGCGTTAGCGGGAGGGACCGGGGAGCTGTTTTTT

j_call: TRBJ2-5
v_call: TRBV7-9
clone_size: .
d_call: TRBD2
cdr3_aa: CASSLRVGGGQETQYF
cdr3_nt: TGTGCCAGCAGCTTAAGGGTTGGCGGGGGCCAAGAGACCCAGTACTTC

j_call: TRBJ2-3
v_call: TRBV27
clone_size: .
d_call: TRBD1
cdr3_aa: CASSQGQAITDTQYF
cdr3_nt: TGTGCCAGCAGCCAGGGACAGGCGATCACAGATACGCAGTATTTT

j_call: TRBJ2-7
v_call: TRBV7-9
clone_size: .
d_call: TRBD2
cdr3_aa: CASSLATSDLREQYF
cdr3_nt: TGTGCCAGCAGCTTAGCCACTAGCGACCTTCGGGAGCAGTACTTC

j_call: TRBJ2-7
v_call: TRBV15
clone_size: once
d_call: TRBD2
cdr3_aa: CATSRGLAGDFYEQYF
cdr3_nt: TGTGCCACCAGCAGGGGCCTAGCGGGAGATTTCTACGAGCAGTACTTC

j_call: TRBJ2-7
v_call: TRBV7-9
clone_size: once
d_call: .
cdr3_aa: CASSLVGPLGEQYF
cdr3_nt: TGTGCCAGCAGCTTAGTGGGCCCTTTGGGGGAGCAGTACTTC

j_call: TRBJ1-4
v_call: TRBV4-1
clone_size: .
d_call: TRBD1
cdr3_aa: CASSPGGQGVEKLFF
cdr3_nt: TGCGCCAGCAGCCCAGGAGGACAGGGGGTGGAAAAACTGTTTTTT

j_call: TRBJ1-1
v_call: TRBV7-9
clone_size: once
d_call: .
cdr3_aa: CASSWARGLNTEAFF
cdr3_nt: TGTGCCAGCAGCTGGGCTCGGGGTCTGAACACTGAAGCTTTCTTT

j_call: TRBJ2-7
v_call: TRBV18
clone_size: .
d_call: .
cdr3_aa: CASSPGGVYEQYF
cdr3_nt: TGTGCCAGCTCACCGGGCGGAGTCTACGAGCAGTACTTC

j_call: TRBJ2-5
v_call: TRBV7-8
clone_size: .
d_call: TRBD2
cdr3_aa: CASSLELAGPRGETQYF
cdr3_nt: TGTGCCAGCAGCTTAGAACTAGCGGGGCCCCGGGGGGAGACCCAGTACTTC

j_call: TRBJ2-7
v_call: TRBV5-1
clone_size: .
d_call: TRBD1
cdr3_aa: CASSLEGAEQYF
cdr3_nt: TGCGCCAGCAGCTTGGAGGGGGCCGAGCAGTACTTC

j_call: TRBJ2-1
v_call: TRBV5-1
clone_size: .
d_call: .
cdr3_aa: CASSLVANFYNEQFF
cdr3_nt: TGCGCCAGCAGCTTGGTGGCAAACTTCTACAATGAGCAGTTCTTC

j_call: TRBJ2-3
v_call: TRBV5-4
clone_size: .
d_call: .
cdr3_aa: CASSFPSGLSSTDTQYF
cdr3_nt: TGTGCCAGCAGCTTCCCAAGCGGGCTGTCTAGCACAGATACGCAGTATTTT